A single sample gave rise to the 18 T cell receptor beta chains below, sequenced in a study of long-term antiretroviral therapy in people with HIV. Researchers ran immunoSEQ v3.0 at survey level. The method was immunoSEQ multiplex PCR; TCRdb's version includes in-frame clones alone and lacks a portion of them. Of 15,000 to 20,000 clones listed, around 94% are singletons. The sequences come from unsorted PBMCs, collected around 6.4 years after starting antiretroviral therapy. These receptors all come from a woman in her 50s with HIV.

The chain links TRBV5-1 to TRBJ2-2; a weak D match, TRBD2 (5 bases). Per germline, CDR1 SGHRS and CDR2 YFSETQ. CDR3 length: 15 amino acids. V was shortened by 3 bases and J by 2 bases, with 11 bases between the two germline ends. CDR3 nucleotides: TGCGCCAGCAGCTGGAGCGGAGCCAACACCGGGGAGCTGTTTTTT. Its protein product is CASSWSGANTGELFF.

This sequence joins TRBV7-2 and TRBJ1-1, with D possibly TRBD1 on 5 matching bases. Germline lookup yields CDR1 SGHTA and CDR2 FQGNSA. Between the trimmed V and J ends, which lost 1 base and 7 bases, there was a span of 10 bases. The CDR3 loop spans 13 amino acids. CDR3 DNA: TGTGCCAGCAGCTTAGGGAGGACAAATGAAGCTTTCTTT. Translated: CASSLGRTNEAFF.

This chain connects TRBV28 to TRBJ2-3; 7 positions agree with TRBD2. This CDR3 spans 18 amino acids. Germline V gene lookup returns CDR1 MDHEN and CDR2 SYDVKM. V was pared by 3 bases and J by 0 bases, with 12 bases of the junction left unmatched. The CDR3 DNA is TGTGCCAGCAGTTTGCCTCCTTGGGGGGGGAAAAGCACAGATACGCAGTATTTT. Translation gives CASSLPPWGGKSTDTQYF.

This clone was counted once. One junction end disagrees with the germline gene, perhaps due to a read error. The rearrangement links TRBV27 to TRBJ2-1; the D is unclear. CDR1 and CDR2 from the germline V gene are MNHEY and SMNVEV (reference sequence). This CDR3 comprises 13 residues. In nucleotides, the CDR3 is TGTGCCAGCGGCCAACTATCCTTCAATGAGCAGTTCTTC. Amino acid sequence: CASGQLSFNEQFF.

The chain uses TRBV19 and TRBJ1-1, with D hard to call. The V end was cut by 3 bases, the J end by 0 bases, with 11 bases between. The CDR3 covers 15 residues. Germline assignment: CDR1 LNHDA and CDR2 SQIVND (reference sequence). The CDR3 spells CASSIFGVLNTEAFF. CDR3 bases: TGTGCCAGTAGTATTTTTGGGGTCTTGAACACTGAAGCTTTCTTT.

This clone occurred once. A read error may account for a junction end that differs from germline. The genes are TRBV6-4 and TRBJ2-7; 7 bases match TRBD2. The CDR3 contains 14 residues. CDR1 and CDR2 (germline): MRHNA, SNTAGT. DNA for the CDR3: TGTGCCAGCAGTTACTCGCTAGCGGAGTACGAGCAGTACTTC. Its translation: CASSYSLAEYEQYF.

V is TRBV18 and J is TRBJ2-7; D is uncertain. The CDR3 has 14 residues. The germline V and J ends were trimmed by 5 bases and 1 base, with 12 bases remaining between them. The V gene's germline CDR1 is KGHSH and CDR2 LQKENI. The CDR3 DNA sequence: TGTGCCAGCTCAAGGGCAGTGGATTCCTACGAGCAGTACTTC. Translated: CASSRAVDSYEQYF. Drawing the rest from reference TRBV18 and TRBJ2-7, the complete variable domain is NAGVMQNPRHLVRRRGQEARLRCSPMKGHSHVYWYRQLPEEGLKFMVYLQKENIIDESGMPKERFSAEFPKEGPSILRIQQVVRGDSAAYFCASSRAVDSYEQYFGPGTRLTVT.

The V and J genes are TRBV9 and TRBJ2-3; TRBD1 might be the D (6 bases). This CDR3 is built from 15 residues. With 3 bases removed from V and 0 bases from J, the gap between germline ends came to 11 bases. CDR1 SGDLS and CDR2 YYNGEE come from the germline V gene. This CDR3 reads CASSAGQISTDTQYF. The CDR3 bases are TGTGCCAGCAGCGCCGGACAGATTAGCACAGATACGCAGTATTTT.

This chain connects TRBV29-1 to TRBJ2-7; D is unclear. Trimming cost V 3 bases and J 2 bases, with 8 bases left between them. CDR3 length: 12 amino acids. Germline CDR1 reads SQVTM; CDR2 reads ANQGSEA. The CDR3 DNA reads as TGCAGCGTTGAGGGCAGAGCCTACGAGCAGTACTTC. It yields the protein CSVEGRAYEQYF.

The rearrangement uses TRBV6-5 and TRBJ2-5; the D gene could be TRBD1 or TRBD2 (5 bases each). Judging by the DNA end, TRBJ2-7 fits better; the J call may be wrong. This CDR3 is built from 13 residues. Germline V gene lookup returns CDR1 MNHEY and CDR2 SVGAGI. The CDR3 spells CASSGTDSYEQYF. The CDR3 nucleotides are TGTGCCAGCAGCGGGACGGACTCCTACGAGCAGTACTTC.

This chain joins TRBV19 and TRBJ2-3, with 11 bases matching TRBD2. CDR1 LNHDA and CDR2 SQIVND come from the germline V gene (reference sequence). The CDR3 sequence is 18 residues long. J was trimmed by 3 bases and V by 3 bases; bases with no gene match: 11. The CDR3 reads CASSISLGASGRTDTQYF. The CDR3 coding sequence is TGTGCCAGTAGTATCAGCCTGGGGGCTAGCGGGAGGACAGATACGCAGTATTTT. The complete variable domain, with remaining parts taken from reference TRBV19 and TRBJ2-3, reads DGGITQSPKYLFRKEGQNVTLSCEQNLNHDAMYWYRQDPGQGLRLIYYSQIVNDFQKGDIAEGYSVSREKKESFPLTVTSAQKNPTAFYLCASSISLGASGRTDTQYFGPGTRLTVL.

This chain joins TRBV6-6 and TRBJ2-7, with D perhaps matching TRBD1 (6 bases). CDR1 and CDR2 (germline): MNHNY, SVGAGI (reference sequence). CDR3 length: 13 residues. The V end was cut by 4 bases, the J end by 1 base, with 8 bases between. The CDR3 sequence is CASSFGQSYEQYF. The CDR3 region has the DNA TGTGCCAGCAGTTTTGGACAGTCCTACGAGCAGTACTTC.

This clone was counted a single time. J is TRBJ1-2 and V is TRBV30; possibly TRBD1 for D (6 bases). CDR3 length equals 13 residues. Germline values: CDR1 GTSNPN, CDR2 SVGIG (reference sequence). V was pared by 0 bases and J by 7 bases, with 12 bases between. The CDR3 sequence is CAWSVIGGIGYTF. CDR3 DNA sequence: TGTGCCTGGAGTGTAATCGGGGGCATTGGCTACACCTTC.

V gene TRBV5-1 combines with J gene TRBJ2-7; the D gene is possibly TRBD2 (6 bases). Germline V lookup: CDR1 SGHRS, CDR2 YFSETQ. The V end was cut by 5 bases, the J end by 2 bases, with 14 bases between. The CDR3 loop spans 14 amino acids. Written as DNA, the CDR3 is TGCGCCAGCAGGGTGGGGCGGGGAGCCTACGAGCAGTACTTC. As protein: CASRVGRGAYEQYF. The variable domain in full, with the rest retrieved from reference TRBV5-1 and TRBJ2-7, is KAGVTQTPRYLIKTRGQQVTLSCSPISGHRSVSWYQQTPGQGLQFLFEYFSETQRNKGNFPGRFSGRQFSNSRSEMNVSTLELGDSALYLCASRVGRGAYEQYFGPGTRLTVT.

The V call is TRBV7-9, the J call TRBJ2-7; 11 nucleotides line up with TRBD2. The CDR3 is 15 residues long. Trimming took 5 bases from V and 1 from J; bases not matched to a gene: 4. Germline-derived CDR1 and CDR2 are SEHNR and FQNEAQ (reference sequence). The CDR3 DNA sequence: TGTGCCAGCAGCAGGGGACTAGCGGATTCCTACGAGCAGTACTTC. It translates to CASSRGLADSYEQYF. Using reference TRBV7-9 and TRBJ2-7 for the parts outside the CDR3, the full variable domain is DTGVSQNPRHKITKRGQNVTFRCDPISEHNRLYWYRQTLGQGPEFLTYFQNEAQLEKSRLLSDRFSAERPKGSFSTLEIQRTEQGDSAMYLCASSRGLADSYEQYFGPGTRLTVT.

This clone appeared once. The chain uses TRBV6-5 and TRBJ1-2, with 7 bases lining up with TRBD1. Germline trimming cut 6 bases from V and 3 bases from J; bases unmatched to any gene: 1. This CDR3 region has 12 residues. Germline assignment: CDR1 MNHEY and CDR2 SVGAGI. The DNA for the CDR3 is TGTGCCAGCAGCCAGGGGGACTATGGCTACACCTTC. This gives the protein CASSQGDYGYTF.

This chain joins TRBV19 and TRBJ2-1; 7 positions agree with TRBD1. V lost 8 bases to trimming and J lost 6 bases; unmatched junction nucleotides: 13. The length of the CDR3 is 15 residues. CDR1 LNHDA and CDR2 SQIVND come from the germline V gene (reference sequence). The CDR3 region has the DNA TGTGCCAGTTGCACAGGGGAGACCTTTTCCAATGAGCAGTTCTTC. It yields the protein CASCTGETFSNEQFF.

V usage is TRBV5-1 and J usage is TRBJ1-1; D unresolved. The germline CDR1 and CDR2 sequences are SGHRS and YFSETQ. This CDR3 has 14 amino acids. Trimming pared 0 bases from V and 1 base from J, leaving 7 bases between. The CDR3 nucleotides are TGCGCCAGCAGCTTGGGGGAAGGGAACACTGAAGCTTTCTTT. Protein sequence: CASSLGEGNTEAFF. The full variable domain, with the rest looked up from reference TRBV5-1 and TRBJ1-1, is KAGVTQTPRYLIKTRGQQVTLSCSPISGHRSVSWYQQTPGQGLQFLFEYFSETQRNKGNFPGRFSGRQFSNSRSEMNVSTLELGDSALYLCASSLGEGNTEAFFGQGTRLTVV.